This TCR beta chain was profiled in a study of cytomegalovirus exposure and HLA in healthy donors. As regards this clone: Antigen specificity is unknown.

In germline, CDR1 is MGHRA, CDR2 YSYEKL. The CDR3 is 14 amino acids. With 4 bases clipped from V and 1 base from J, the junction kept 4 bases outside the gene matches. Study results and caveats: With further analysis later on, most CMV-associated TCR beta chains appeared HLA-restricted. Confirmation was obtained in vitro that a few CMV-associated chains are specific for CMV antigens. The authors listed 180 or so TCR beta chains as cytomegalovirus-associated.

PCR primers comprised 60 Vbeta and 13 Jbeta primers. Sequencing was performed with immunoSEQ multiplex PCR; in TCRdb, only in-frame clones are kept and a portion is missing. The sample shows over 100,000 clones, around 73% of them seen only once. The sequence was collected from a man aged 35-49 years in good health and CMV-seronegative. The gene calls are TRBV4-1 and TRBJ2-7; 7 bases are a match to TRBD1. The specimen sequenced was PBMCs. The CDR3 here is CASSRPGQSYEQYF. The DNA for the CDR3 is TGCGCCAGCAGCCGGCCGGGACAGTCCTACGAGCAGTACTTC.